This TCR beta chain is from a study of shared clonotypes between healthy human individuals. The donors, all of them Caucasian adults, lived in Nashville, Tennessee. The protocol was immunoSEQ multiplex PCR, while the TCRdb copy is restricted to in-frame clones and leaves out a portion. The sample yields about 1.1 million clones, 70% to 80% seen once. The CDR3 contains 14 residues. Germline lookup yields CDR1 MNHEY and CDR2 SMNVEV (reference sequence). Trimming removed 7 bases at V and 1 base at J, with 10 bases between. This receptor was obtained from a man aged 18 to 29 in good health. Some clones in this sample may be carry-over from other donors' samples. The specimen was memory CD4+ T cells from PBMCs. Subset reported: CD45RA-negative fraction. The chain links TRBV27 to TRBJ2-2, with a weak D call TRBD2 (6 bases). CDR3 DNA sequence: TGTGCCAGCAAGGTCGGGGGGAACACCGGGGAGCTGTTTTTT. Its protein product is CASKVGGNTGELFF.